This T cell receptor (beta chain) was sequenced in a study of blood T cells in healthy people across ages. CDR3 length: 15 residues. The germline V and J ends were trimmed by 3 bases and 0 bases, with 10 bases remaining between them. A word on this clonotype: Its specificity is unknown.

Using a J-beta primer mix together with a sample-barcoded 5' primer, a second PCR was run for about 7 to 12 cycles. Each of the cDNA molecules was tagged by a template-switch adaptor with 12 random nucleotides. TCRdb passed the 5' RACE reads through MiXCR, listing each CDR3 protein once. The sample comprises some 1.4 million distinct CDR3 sequences, 42% of which are singletons, and 7.9% rests with the top ten. Study conclusions and caveats: The recorded TCR beta diversity per million T cells decreased in a roughly linear manner with age. Investigators treated diversity estimates from one million T cells as underestimates. Higher diversity and more naive CD4+ cells were features of long-lived donors, compared to aged donors.

The chain recombines TRBV12-3 or TRBV12-4 with TRBJ2-3; no definite D call. Sample: blood. The TCR was taken from a woman in her late teens or twenties in good health. The CDR3 sequence is CASSFGLLSTDTQYF. CDR3 sequence (DNA): TGTGCCAGCAGTTTTGGTCTTCTAAGCACAGATACGCAGTATTTT.